This TCR beta chain was found in a study of T cell repertoires in cytomegalovirus infection. Study conclusions and caveats: HLA-C-restricted, CMV-specific TCR beta clonotypes were dominant ex vivo.

Germline values: CDR1 DFQATT, CDR2 SNEGSKA (reference sequence). The J segment lost 5 bases and the V segment lost 5 bases, leaving 15 bases of the junction unmatched. CDR3 length equals 16 residues. This clonotype was recorded a few times. Its target is not known. From the reads, TCRdb called clonotypes with MiXCR, one entry per CDR3 protein. Seen here are more than 200,000 distinct CDR3 sequences, roughly 9.1% observed once, and the top ten hold over 13%. This TCR was recovered from a human donor in good health (CMV status not recorded). Some clones in this sample may be carry-over from other donors' samples. Sequencing was performed on PBMCs. The chain combines TRBV20-1 with TRBJ2-3; 8 bases agree with TRBD2. CDR3: CSAPISSGLWGDTQYF. The DNA for the CDR3 is TGCAGTGCTCCTATTTCTAGCGGGTTGTGGGGAGATACGCAGTATTTT.